The rows below give T cell receptor beta chains drawn from one sample of a study of glioma-infiltrating T cells after dendritic cell vaccination. Sequenced by immunoSEQ multiplex PCR; TCRdb stores in-frame clones only, minus some. The data contain about 64,000 clones, 82% of them singletons. The sample in question was blood, obtained before dendritic cell vaccination. Source of these receptors: a human donor with glioblastoma. The CDR3 runs from the conserved cysteine through the conserved F or W. Fields, in order: clone size, D gene, J gene, V gene, CDR3 protein, CDR3 DNA. The D gene is left open where the match is weak. A clone size is listed for some rows: how often the clone was seen (once, few, many), or a class if it is expanded.

clone size: NA
D gene: NA
J gene: TRBJ2-5
V gene: TRBV7-6
CDR3 protein: CASSFGGRGHKETQYF
CDR3 DNA: TGTGCCAGCAGCTTTGGTGGGCGGGGGCATAAAGAGACCCAGTACTTC

clone size: NA
D gene: NA
J gene: TRBJ1-5
V gene: TRBV19
CDR3 protein: CASSRRAGQEQKPQHF
CDR3 DNA: TGTGCCAGTAGTCGGAGGGCAGGTCAGGAGCAAAAGCCCCAGCATTTT

clone size: NA
D gene: TRBD1
J gene: TRBJ1-2
V gene: TRBV7-8
CDR3 protein: CASSLATGQGGYGYTF
CDR3 DNA: TGTGCCAGCAGCTTAGCGACGGGACAGGGGGGCTATGGCTACACCTTC

clone size: many
D gene: NA
J gene: TRBJ1-6
V gene: TRBV7-2
CDR3 protein: CASSVTGNSPLHF
CDR3 DNA: TGTGCCAGCAGCGTAACAGGGAATTCACCCCTCCACTTT

clone size: NA
D gene: NA
J gene: TRBJ1-1
V gene: TRBV28
CDR3 protein: CASSSGDFEAFF
CDR3 DNA: TGTGCCAGCAGTTCAGGGGATTTTGAAGCTTTCTTT

clone size: NA
D gene: NA
J gene: TRBJ2-1
V gene: TRBV18
CDR3 protein: CASSPVRVNNEQFF
CDR3 DNA: TGTGCCAGCTCACCAGTCAGGGTGAATAATGAGCAGTTCTTC

clone size: NA
D gene: NA
J gene: TRBJ2-5
V gene: TRBV11-3
CDR3 protein: CASSLAAVSETQYF
CDR3 DNA: TGTGCCAGCAGCTTAGCGGCGGTGAGCGAGACCCAGTACTTC

clone size: once
D gene: TRBD1
J gene: TRBJ2-5
V gene: TRBV11-2
CDR3 protein: CASSPGSGGQYF
CDR3 DNA: TGTGCCAGCAGCCCCGGATCAGGGGGCCAGTACTTC

clone size: NA
D gene: NA
J gene: TRBJ2-3
V gene: TRBV7-2
CDR3 protein: CASSLGPGSTDTQYF
CDR3 DNA: TGTGCCAGCAGCTTAGGGCCGGGGAGCACAGATACGCAGTATTTT

clone size: NA
D gene: NA
J gene: TRBJ2-1
V gene: TRBV19
CDR3 protein: CASTDRFLGSATNSYNEQFF
CDR3 DNA: TGTGCCAGTACCGACCGGTTCCTGGGCTCCGCGACAAACTCCTACAATGAGCAGTTCTTC

clone size: NA
D gene: TRBD2
J gene: TRBJ2-5
V gene: TRBV14
CDR3 protein: CASSLAGSRGTQYF
CDR3 DNA: TGTGCCAGCAGCCTAGCGGGCTCCCGGGGGACCCAGTACTTC

clone size: NA
D gene: NA
J gene: TRBJ1-2
V gene: TRBV10-1
CDR3 protein: CASSESRGTSGYTF
CDR3 DNA: TGCGCCAGCAGTGAGTCGCGGGGGACATCTGGCTACACCTTC

clone size: NA
D gene: NA
J gene: TRBJ2-5
V gene: TRBV9
CDR3 protein: CASGSDRKETQYF
CDR3 DNA: TGTGCCAGCGGATCAGACAGGAAAGAGACCCAGTACTTC

clone size: NA
D gene: TRBD2
J gene: TRBJ2-2
V gene: TRBV4-2
CDR3 protein: CASSPTLTRTSFSPGELFF
CDR3 DNA: TGTGCCAGCAGCCCTACCTTGACCCGGACTAGTTTTAGTCCCGGGGAGCTGTTTTTT

clone size: NA
D gene: TRBD2
J gene: TRBJ2-4
V gene: TRBV5-1
CDR3 protein: CASSSRAGGLAKNIQYF
CDR3 DNA: TGCGCCAGCAGCTCCCGGGCGGGGGGGTTAGCCAAAAACATTCAGTACTTC

clone size: NA
D gene: TRBD2
J gene: TRBJ2-1
V gene: TRBV12-5
CDR3 protein: CASGLSGGVLDEQFF
CDR3 DNA: TGTGCTAGTGGCCTAAGCGGGGGGGTTCTGGATGAGCAGTTCTTC

clone size: NA
D gene: TRBD1
J gene: TRBJ1-6
V gene: TRBV5-1
CDR3 protein: CASSFLSDRVKSPLHF
CDR3 DNA: TGCGCCAGCAGCTTCCTATCAGACAGGGTTAAATCACCCCTCCACTTT